The 15 T cell receptor beta chains in this list originate from one sample, sequenced in a study of T cell responses to AZD1222 COVID-19 vaccine. The method was immunoSEQ multiplex PCR; TCRdb's version includes in-frame clones alone and lacks a portion of them. The table shows roughly 110,000 clones, with 87% occurring only once. Sample: peripheral blood, taken on day 0 of AZD1222 vaccination. The receptors originated from an adult in good health.

The genes are TRBV19 and TRBJ2-1, with a possible D match to TRBD1 (5 bases). V lost 5 bases and J 12 bases, leaving 11 bases between the germline ends. The germline V gene has CDR1 LNHDA and CDR2 SQIVND (reference sequence). This CDR3 has 11 residues. The CDR3 nucleotides are TGTGCCAGTAGTGGGGCTAAAGGGCAGTTCTTC. It encodes CASSGAKGQFF.

This chain connects TRBV12-3 or TRBV12-4 to TRBJ1-2, with D unresolved. With 3 bases removed from V and 7 bases from J, the gap between germline ends came to 9 bases. CDR3 size: 12 residues. The CDR3 region has the DNA TGTGCCAGCAGTTTCTCCATGGTTGGCTACACCTTC. Translation gives CASSFSMVGYTF.

This clone was seen a handful of times. The genes are TRBV25-1 and TRBJ1-4, with D perhaps TRBD1 (6 bases). Germline loops: CDR1 MGHDK, CDR2 SYGVNS. This CDR3 has 12 amino acids. V was clipped by 1 base and J by 12 bases, with 9 bases between them. CDR3 protein: CASSESHRELFF. The DNA for the CDR3 is TGTGCCAGCAGTGAATCGCACAGGGAACTGTTTTTT.

The rearrangement uses TRBV6-2 or TRBV6-3 and TRBJ2-7, with 10 bases that match TRBD2. Unmatched junction bases numbered 7, after V lost 6 bases and J lost 2 bases. The CDR3 consists of 15 residues. Per the germline V gene, CDR1 is MNHEY and CDR2 is SVGEGT. For the CDR3, the DNA is TGTGCCAGCAGCCCGATAGCGGGAGGTCCCTACGAGCAGTACTTC. Translated: CASSPIAGGPYEQYF.

The chain has TRBV7-8 and TRBJ2-5; 15 bases map to TRBD2. V lost 5 bases to trimming and J lost 2 bases; unmatched junction nucleotides: 15. The CDR3 length is 20 residues. Germline V CDR1 and CDR2: SGHVS, FQNEAQ. The chain's CDR3 is CASSPGLAGGRPPIQETQYF. CDR3 nucleotides: TGTGCCAGCAGCCCTGGACTAGCGGGAGGGAGACCACCCATTCAAGAGACCCAGTACTTC. Combining the CDR3 with reference TRBV7-8 and TRBJ2-5 gives the whole variable domain GAGVSQSPRYKVAKRGQDVALRCDPISGHVSLFWYQQALGQGPEFLTYFQNEAQLDKSGLPSDRFFAERPEGSVSTLKIQRTQQEDSAVYLCASSPGLAGGRPPIQETQYFGPGTRLLVL.

The chain employs TRBV28 and TRBJ2-7, with TRBD2 matching 12 bases. The germline CDR1 and CDR2 sequences are MDHEN and SYDVKM. V was clipped by 4 bases and J by 4 bases; unmatched bases: 11. CDR3 size: 17 residues. The CDR3 region has the DNA TGTGCCAGCAGTTCTTATTGGGCTAGCGGGAGGGAATACGAGCAGTACTTC. Its translation: CASSSYWASGREYEQYF.

The chain uses TRBV4-3 and TRBJ2-3; 7 bases map to TRBD1. Germline assignment: CDR1 LGHNA and CDR2 YSLEER. Trimming removed 3 bases from V and 4 bases from J; junction bases left unmatched: 13. The CDR3 sequence is 17 residues long. The CDR3 region has the DNA TGCGCCAGCAGCCAGGAGACGACAGGGATGTTTCCAGATACGCAGTATTTT. Amino acid sequence: CASSQETTGMFPDTQYF.

The rearrangement links TRBV7-9 to TRBJ1-2; D call uncertain. Deletions cut 2 bases from V and 7 bases from J, with 20 bases between. Germline values: CDR1 SEHNR, CDR2 FQNEAQ (reference sequence). This CDR3 contains 16 residues. The CDR3 here is CASSLYRMDGSRGYTF. CDR3 DNA sequence: TGTGCCAGCAGCTTATATAGAATGGACGGGTCTCGTGGCTACACCTTC.

This chain uses TRBV18 with TRBJ1-4, with 7 positions matching TRBD1. Germline loops: CDR1 KGHSH, CDR2 LQKENI. With V trimmed by 3 bases and J by 8 bases, 6 bases remained unmatched. The CDR3 has 14 amino acids. As DNA, the CDR3 is TGTGCCAGCTCACCGGGGACAGTGGGCGAAAAACTGTTTTTT. This codes for CASSPGTVGEKLFF.

The rearrangement uses TRBV4-3 and TRBJ2-1; D is perhaps TRBD2 (5 bases). The germline V and J ends were trimmed by 4 bases and 7 bases, with 11 bases remaining between them. The CDR3 totals 13 residues. Germline CDR1 reads LGHNA; CDR2 reads YSLEER. As DNA, the CDR3 is TGCGCCAGCAGCCTCACTAGATCTAATGAGCAGTTCTTC. Protein sequence: CASSLTRSNEQFF.

In DNA form, the CDR3 reads TGTGCCAGCCACGGCGGGCTAGCGGGAGATTATGAGCAGTTCTTC. Translated, it gives CASHGGLAGDYEQFF. The chain recombines TRBV28 with TRBJ2-1, with 10 positions matching TRBD2. The CDR3 sequence is 15 residues long. V lost 8 bases and J lost 8; bases outside the gene matches: 12. Germline CDR1 MDHEN, CDR2 SYDVKM.

CDR3 coding DNA: TGTGCCAGCAGCCCCCGGACAGGGGTCGACTACGAGCAGTACTTC. Encoded protein: CASSPRTGVDYEQYF. V gene TRBV7-6 combines with J gene TRBJ2-7; 9 bases fit TRBD1. The CDR3 length is 15 residues. V lost 5 bases to trimming and J lost 3 bases; unmatched junction nucleotides: 8. The germline V gene has CDR1 SGHVS and CDR2 FNYEAQ.

This chain links TRBV29-1 with TRBJ2-1; no clear D. CDR1 and CDR2 from the germline V gene are SQVTM and ANQGSEA. Trimming stripped 6 bases from V and 6 bases from J, with 6 bases between. The CDR3 contains 10 residues. CDR3 region: CSVHINEQFF. The CDR3 nucleotides read TGCAGCGTCCATATCAATGAGCAGTTCTTC.

The chain couples TRBV19 to TRBJ2-3; TRBD1 matches at 7 bases. Trimming removed 5 bases from V and 8 bases from J; junction bases left unmatched: 10. Germline V gives CDR1 LNHDA, CDR2 SQIVND (reference sequence). The CDR3 contains 14 residues. The CDR3 is CASSFRTGQGTQYF. CDR3 DNA: TGTGCCAGTAGTTTCCGGACAGGCCAAGGTACGCAGTATTTT.

This chain uses TRBV12-3 or TRBV12-4 with TRBJ2-1; 8 bases agree with TRBD2. V shed 6 bases, J shed 9 bases, and the junction held 7 bases outside the gene matches. CDR3 size: 13 residues. CDR3 in amino acids: CASRLSGGTEQFF. CDR3 nucleotide sequence: TGTGCCAGCAGACTCAGCGGGGGCACTGAGCAGTTCTTC.